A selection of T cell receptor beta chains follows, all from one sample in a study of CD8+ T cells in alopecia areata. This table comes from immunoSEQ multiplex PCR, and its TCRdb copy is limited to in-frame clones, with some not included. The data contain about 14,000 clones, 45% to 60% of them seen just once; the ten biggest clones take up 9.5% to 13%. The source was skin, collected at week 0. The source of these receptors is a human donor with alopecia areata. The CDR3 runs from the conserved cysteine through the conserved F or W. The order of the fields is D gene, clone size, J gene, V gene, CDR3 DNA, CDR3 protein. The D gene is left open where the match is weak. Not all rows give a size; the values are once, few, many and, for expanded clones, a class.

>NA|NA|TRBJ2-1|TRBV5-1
TGCGCCAGCAGCTTGGGTGGCGGGCTCACCTACAATGAGCAGTTCTTC
CASSLGGGLTYNEQFF
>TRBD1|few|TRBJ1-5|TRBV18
TGTGCCAGCTCATCAACAGGGGGCCCTTATCAGCCCCAGCATTTT
CASSSTGGPYQPQHF
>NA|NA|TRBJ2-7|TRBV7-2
TGTGCCAGCAGCTTACTTGGGGACCACTACGAGCAGTACTTC
CASSLLGDHYEQYF
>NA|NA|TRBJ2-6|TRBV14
TGTGCCAGCAGCCTCCTGGGAGTCTCTGGGGCCAACGTCCTGACTTTC
CASSLLGVSGANVLTF
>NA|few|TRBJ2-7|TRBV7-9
TGTGCCAGCAGCTTTGCGGGGGCGGGTGAGCAGTACTTC
CASSFAGAGEQYF
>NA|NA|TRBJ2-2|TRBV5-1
TGCGCCAGCAGCTTTAAAAACAGGACGAGTGCCGGGGAGCTGTTTTTT
CASSFKNRTSAGELFF
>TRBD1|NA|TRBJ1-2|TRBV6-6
TGTGCCAGCGACCGTGAGGGGGCTGGGTCTCTTGGCTACACCTTC
CASDREGAGSLGYTF
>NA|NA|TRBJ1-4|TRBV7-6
TGTGCCAGCAGCTTTACGGGGAGGAATGAAAAACTGTTTTTT
CASSFTGRNEKLFF
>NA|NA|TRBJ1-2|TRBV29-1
TGCAGCGTTGAAGGGGGGGCCTATGGAAACTATGGCTACACCTTC
CSVEGGAYGNYGYTF
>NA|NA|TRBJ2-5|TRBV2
TGTGCCACCCAGGCTCGCCCCCAAGAGACCCAGTACTTC
CATQARPQETQYF
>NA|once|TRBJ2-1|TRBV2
TGTGCCAGCAGTGAAAGCGGAGCCACGAATGAGCAGTTCTTC
CASSESGATNEQFF
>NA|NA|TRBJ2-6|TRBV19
TGTGCCAGTAGGGGTGAAGCGATACGCTTCTCTGGGGCCAACGTCCTGACTTTC
CASRGEAIRFSGANVLTF
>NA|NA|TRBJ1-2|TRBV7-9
TGTGCCAGCAGCTTCCCAGGGGTTGTCTATGGCTACACCTTC
CASSFPGVVYGYTF
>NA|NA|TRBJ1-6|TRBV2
TGTGCCAGCAGTGTATTGGCAGGCTCCTATAATTCACCCCTCCACTTT
CASSVLAGSYNSPLHF
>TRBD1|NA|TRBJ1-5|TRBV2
TGTGCCAGCAGTGCTGGGGACAGAAAACAGCCCCAGCATTTT
CASSAGDRKQPQHF
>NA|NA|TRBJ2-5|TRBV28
TGTGCCAGCAGTTTTGGCAGGGTCGAGACCCAGTACTTC
CASSFGRVETQYF
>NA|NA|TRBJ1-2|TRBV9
TGTGCCAGCAGCTTCATGCAGGCATTCCACCATGGCTACACCTTC
CASSFMQAFHHGYTF
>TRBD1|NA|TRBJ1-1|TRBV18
TGTGCCAGCTTAGACAGGGGACATGGGTGGAACACTGAAGCTTTCTTT
CASLDRGHGWNTEAFF
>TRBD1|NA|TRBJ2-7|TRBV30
TGTGCCTGGAGTGTAGGGACAGGGGGCCTCTACGAGCAGTACTTC
CAWSVGTGGLYEQYF
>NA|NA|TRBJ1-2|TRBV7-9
TGTGCCAGCAGCTTGAAGGACAGCAGGTGGGCTGGCTACACCTTC
CASSLKDSRWAGYTF
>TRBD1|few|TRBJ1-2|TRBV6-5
TGTGCCAGCAGACAGGGGGTTGCCTATGGCTACACCTTC
CASRQGVAYGYTF
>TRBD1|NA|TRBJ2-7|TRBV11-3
TGTGCCAGCAGCTCGATTGGCCCGACAGGGGAATACGAGCAGTACTTC
CASSSIGPTGEYEQYF
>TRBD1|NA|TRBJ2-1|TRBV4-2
TGTGCCAGCAGCCAAGGCGGCAGGGGGAGCTCCTACAATGAGCAGTTCTTC
CASSQGGRGSSYNEQFF
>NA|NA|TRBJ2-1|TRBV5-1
TGCGCCAGCAGCTTAAAACCCACGCATCGTGGCCCGGGAGACTCCTACAATGAGCAGTTCTTC
CASSLKPTHRGPGDSYNEQFF
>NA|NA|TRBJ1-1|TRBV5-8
TGTGCCAGCAGCAGGCCGACTGAGAACACTGAAGCTTTCTTT
CASSRPTENTEAFF
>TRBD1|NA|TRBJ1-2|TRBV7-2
TGTGCCAGCAGCCCATCCCCGGACAGGGGAGGCTACACCTTC
CASSPSPDRGGYTF
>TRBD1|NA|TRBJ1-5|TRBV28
TGTGCCAGCAGTTTCGGGACAGTAGCCAATCAGCCCCAGCATTTT
CASSFGTVANQPQHF
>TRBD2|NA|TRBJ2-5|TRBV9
TGTGCCAGCGGGACTAGCGGGGGAAATGGGGAGACCCAGTACTTC
CASGTSGGNGETQYF
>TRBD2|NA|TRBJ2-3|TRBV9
TGTGCCAGCAGCGTAGCTCGCGGGACTAGAATCGTTCCAGATACGCAGTATTTT
CASSVARGTRIVPDTQYF
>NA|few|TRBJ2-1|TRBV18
TGTGCCAGCTCATCCCGGGACCGAATAGGTTACAATGAGCAGTTCTTC
CASSSRDRIGYNEQFF
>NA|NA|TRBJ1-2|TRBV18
TGTGCCAGCTCACCACAGGGGGGGAACTATGGCTACACCTTC
CASSPQGGNYGYTF
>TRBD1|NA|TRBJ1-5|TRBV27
TGTGCCAGCAGTCTTGGGACAGGGGTGGACAATCGGCCCCAGCATTTT
CASSLGTGVDNRPQHF
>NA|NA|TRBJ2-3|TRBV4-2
TGTGCCAGCAGCCAACCCGGGGTCACAGATACGCAGTATTTT
CASSQPGVTDTQYF
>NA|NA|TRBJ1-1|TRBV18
TGTGCCAGCTCACCACCGCCAGGGGCGATAACTGAAGCTTTCTTT
CASSPPPGAITEAFF
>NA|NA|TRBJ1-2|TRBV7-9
TGTGCCAGCAGCTTAGCGCAGGAGGTCTTCAACTATGGCTACACCTTC
CASSLAQEVFNYGYTF
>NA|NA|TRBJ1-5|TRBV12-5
TGTGCTAGTGGTCTAGCACCGACCCATCAGCCCCAGCATTTT
CASGLAPTHQPQHF
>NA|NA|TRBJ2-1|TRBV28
TGTGCCAGCACCCTGGGCGGGGCTTCCTACAATGAGCAGTTCTTC
CASTLGGASYNEQFF
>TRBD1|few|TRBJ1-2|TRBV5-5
TGTGCCAGCAGCGGAGGCGGGACAGGGGTATATGGCTACACCTTC
CASSGGGTGVYGYTF
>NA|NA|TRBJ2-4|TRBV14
TGTGCCAGCAGCCAAGGACTAGCCAAAAACATTCAGTACTTC
CASSQGLAKNIQYF
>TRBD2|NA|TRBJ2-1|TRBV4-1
TGCGCCAGCAGCCAAGATATCGCTAGCGGGGGGAGGGGTGAGCAGTTCTTC
CASSQDIASGGRGEQFF
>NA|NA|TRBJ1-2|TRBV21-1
TGTGCCAGCAGCAAAGTAGGAGGGCTCTATGGCTACACCTTC
CASSKVGGLYGYTF
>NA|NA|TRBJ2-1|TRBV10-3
TGTGCCATCAGTGATCCAGGAGGGGGGAATGAGCAGTTCTTC
CAISDPGGGNEQFF
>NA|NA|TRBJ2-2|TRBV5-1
TGCGCCAGCAGCTTCCGCGCGTCTCTTATGGGCACCGGGGAGCTGTTTTTT
CASSFRASLMGTGELFF
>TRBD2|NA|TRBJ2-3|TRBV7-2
TGTGCCAGCAGCAACTTGGGGCTAGCGGGGGAAGGGGATACGCAGTATTTT
CASSNLGLAGEGDTQYF
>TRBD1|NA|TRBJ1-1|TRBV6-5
TGTGCCAGCAGTAAGGGGGCCTACACTGAAGCTTTCTTT
CASSKGAYTEAFF
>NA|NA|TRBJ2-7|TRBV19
TGTGCCGACGGGGGCAGGAAGAGCTCTGAGACCTACGAGCAGTACTTC
CADGGRKSSETYEQYF